This T cell receptor beta chain was captured by sequencing in a study of radiation and T cells in renal cell carcinoma. Study-wide results and limits: From baseline, blood top tumor clonotypes peaked at 2 weeks post-radiation.

Stated time point: blood 4 weeks post-SBRT, at nephrectomy. Treatment denoted: 15 Gy SBRT to primary tumor, nephrectomy 4 weeks later. Nephrectomy followed 15 Gy stereotactic body radiation by 4 weeks. The tumor was a clear cell renal cell carcinoma. This table comes from immunoSEQ multiplex PCR, and its TCRdb copy is limited to in-frame clones, with some not included. This sample yields roughly 61,000 clones, of which around 80% are seen a single time; around 6.8% belongs to the top ten. In the case of this clone: The antigen is unknown.

This TCR was recovered from a man aged 55 to 70 with renal cell carcinoma. The sample here was blood, taken from a patient whose treatment included radiotherapy and nephrectomy.

CDR3 sequence reads: CASSPQGAQETQYF. In DNA, the CDR3 is TGTGCCAGCTCACCTCAGGGGGCCCAAGAGACCCAGTACTTC. V gene TRBV18 combines with J gene TRBJ2-5; 8 bases are shared with TRBD1. The CDR3 consists of 14 residues. Germline trimming cut 3 bases from V and 1 base from J; bases unmatched to any gene: 1. The germline CDR1 and CDR2 sequences are KGHSH and LQKENI.